These 8 T cell receptor beta chains were sequenced from one sample in a study of cytomegalovirus exposure and HLA in healthy donors. PCR employed 60 Vbeta and 13 Jbeta primers. Clones were read by immunoSEQ multiplex PCR, and TCRdb kept only the in-frame ones, dropping some. The data show more than 90,000 clones, with approximately 76% seen just once and 7.1% held by the top ten. The material sequenced was PBMCs. These TCRs come from a man between 35 and 55 years old in good health and CMV-seropositive.

The V gene is TRBV6-5, the J gene TRBJ1-1; no reliable D call. The V gene lost 1 base and the J gene lost 3 bases, with 6 bases spanning the gap. CDR1 is MNHEY and CDR2 is SVGAGI in the germline V gene. This CDR3 spans 13 amino acids. CDR3 amino acids: CASSYLRDTEAFF. In DNA form, the CDR3 reads TGTGCCAGCAGTTACTTGCGGGACACTGAAGCTTTCTTT.

The chain employs TRBV7-6 and TRBJ1-5; 7 nucleotides agree with TRBD1. The CDR3 has 13 amino acids. Per germline, CDR1 SGHVS and CDR2 FNYEAQ. Trimming at V came to 4 bases and at J to 7 bases, leaving 4 bases not matched to a gene. CDR3 region: CASSYGTDQPQHF. As DNA, the CDR3 is TGTGCCAGCAGCTACGGGACAGACCAGCCCCAGCATTTT.

The chain employs TRBV7-3 and TRBJ1-4, with unresolved D. CDR1 is SGHTA and CDR2 is FQGTGA in the germline V gene. Between the trimmed V and J ends, which lost 5 bases and 5 bases, there was a span of 15 bases. The CDR3 covers 15 residues. CDR3 DNA sequence: TGTGCCAGCAGCCCACAAGGCGGAATAAATGAAAAACTGTTTTTT. This gives the protein CASSPQGGINEKLFF.

This chain connects TRBV19 to TRBJ1-5; D not certain. Germline CDR1 is LNHDA and CDR2 is SQIVND (reference sequence). CDR3 size: 17 residues. The V end lost 5 bases, the J end lost 5 bases, and 22 bases lay between the germline ends. CDR3 sequence: CASSLVQQGSLYQPQHF. CDR3 DNA sequence: TGTGCCAGTAGTTTGGTCCAACAAGGGAGTTTATATCAGCCCCAGCATTTT.

This sequence joins TRBV18 and TRBJ1-1; 7 positions match TRBD1. J lost 5 bases, V lost 0 bases, and 12 bases had no gene match. The CDR3 has 17 residues. CDR1 KGHSH and CDR2 LQKENI come from the germline V gene. The CDR3 DNA follows: TGTGCCAGCTCACCACCTTCTCTGGCAGGGGGTAGGACTGAAGCTTTCTTT. Residues: CASSPPSLAGGRTEAFF. Full variable domain (missing parts from reference TRBV18 and TRBJ1-1): NAGVMQNPRHLVRRRGQEARLRCSPMKGHSHVYWYRQLPEEGLKFMVYLQKENIIDESGMPKERFSAEFPKEGPSILRIQQVVRGDSAAYFCASSPPSLAGGRTEAFFGQGTRLTVV.

This rearrangement joins TRBV5-1 to TRBJ2-7; 7 positions match TRBD2. The CDR3 consists of 15 residues. The germline V gene has CDR1 SGHRS and CDR2 YFSETQ. The ends lost 4 bases at V and 2 bases at J; junction bases unmatched: 9. The CDR3 bases are TGCGCCAGCAGCCAAAGCGGGGCGGGGCCCTACGAGCAGTACTTC. This codes for CASSQSGAGPYEQYF.

This clone was detected only once. The CDR3 loop is CASSQGRRVGNTIYF. The CDR3 coding sequence is TGCGCCAGCAGCCAAGGTCGCAGGGTTGGAAACACCATATATTTT. The chain employs TRBV4-1 and TRBJ1-3, with D perhaps matching TRBD1 (5 bases). CDR1 is MGHRA and CDR2 is YSYEKL in the germline V gene. There are 15 residues in the CDR3. Trimming cost V 1 base and J 3 bases, with 10 bases left between them.

J is TRBJ1-6 and V is TRBV5-6; no reliable D call. Germline values: CDR1 SGHDT, CDR2 YYEEEE. The CDR3 contains 12 residues. Trimming left V 2 bases short and J 12 bases short, with 9 bases between. CDR3 amino acids: CASSFPDKPLHF. The CDR3 nucleotides read TGTGCCAGCAGCTTCCCAGATAAACCCCTCCACTTT.